The 30 T cell receptor beta chains below come from one sample, sequenced in a study of T cells in localized non-small cell lung cancer. Libraries were prepared by immunoSEQ multiplex PCR; TCRdb keeps only in-frame clonotypes and omits some of them. The sample carries 13,000 to 15,000 clones, approximately 89% recorded once. Material: peripheral blood mononuclear cells, obtained before any cancer treatment. The source of these receptors is a man aged 40 to 69 with stage III lung adenocarcinoma.

The count of this clone is one. The rearrangement links TRBV19 to TRBJ1-1, with TRBD1 matching over 7 bases. Germline values: CDR1 LNHDA, CDR2 SQIVND (reference sequence). The V and J ends lost 0 bases and 2 bases, in that order; junction bases with no gene match: 18. The CDR3 is made up of 20 amino acids. CDR3 DNA sequence: TGTGCCAGTAGTATAGAACCAGCGGGGACAGCGGCTGTGAGAAACACTGAAGCTTTCTTT. It codes for CASSIEPAGTAAVRNTEAFF.

This clone appeared a single time. This rearrangement joins TRBV2 to TRBJ2-1; 9 positions agree with TRBD2. CDR3 length: 13 residues. V trimming: 8 bases; J trimming: 9 bases; junction bases outside the gene matches: 8. Germline V gene lookup returns CDR1 SNHLY and CDR2 FYNNEI. In DNA form, the CDR3 reads TGTGCCAGCGGGACTAGCTACCTCCCTGAGCAGTTCTTC. This gives the protein CASGTSYLPEQFF.

The chain combines TRBV7-9 with TRBJ2-7, with a weak D call TRBD1 (5 bases). From germline, CDR1 is SEHNR and CDR2 FQNEAQ (reference sequence). The CDR3 length is 15 residues. Trimming took 5 bases from V and 9 from J, leaving 23 bases between them. For the CDR3, the DNA is TGTGCCAGCAGCGAAGGGGCTGTGGCTACCGTTTTGCAGTACTTC. Its protein product is CASSEGAVATVLQYF.

This clone was seen just once. The chain joins TRBV27 to TRBJ2-1, with 11 bases lining up with TRBD1. V lost 5 bases and J lost 2; bases outside the gene matches: 2. CDR1 is MNHEY, CDR2 SMNVEV, per germline (reference sequence). This CDR3 contains 15 residues. The CDR3 bases are TGTGCCAGCAGTATGGACAGGGGGCCCTACAATGAGCAGTTCTTC. Protein product: CASSMDRGPYNEQFF.

The genes are TRBV4-1 and TRBJ2-2; maybe TRBD1 (7 bases). The V gene lost 3 bases and the J gene lost 5 bases, with 16 bases spanning the gap. In germline, CDR1 is MGHRA, CDR2 YSYEKL. CDR3 length: 16 residues. The CDR3 protein is CASSQGQGGGTGELFF. The CDR3 bases are TGCGCCAGCAGCCAGGGGCAGGGGGGAGGTACCGGGGAGCTGTTTTTT.

In this sample, this clone turned up once. V gene TRBV28 combines with J gene TRBJ2-3, with D unresolved. The ends were cut back, 4 bases at V and 6 bases at J, with 17 bases in the middle. CDR3 length equals 15 residues. Germline-derived CDR1 and CDR2 are MDHEN and SYDVKM. CDR3 region: CASSSEGLVWDTQYF. The CDR3 DNA sequence: TGTGCCAGCAGTTCCGAAGGCCTCGTTTGGGATACGCAGTATTTT.

This chain uses TRBV6-5 with TRBJ2-3; perhaps TRBD1 as D (5 bases). CDR1 is MNHEY, CDR2 SVGAGI, per germline. The CDR3 extends over 13 amino acids. Between the trimmed V and J ends, which lost 6 bases and 2 bases, there was a span of 9 bases. The CDR3 spells CASSPGFTDTQYF. The CDR3, as DNA: TGTGCCAGCAGCCCAGGGTTCACAGATACGCAGTATTTT.

The chain carries TRBV7-9 and TRBJ1-4; D is unresolved. Between the trimmed V and J ends, which lost 3 bases and 6 bases, there was a span of 11 bases. The V gene's germline CDR1 is SEHNR and CDR2 FQNEAQ (reference sequence). The CDR3 extends over 14 amino acids. The CDR3 bases are TGTGCCAGCAGCTTTTTGTCAGGAGATGAAAAACTGTTTTTT. Amino acid sequence: CASSFLSGDEKLFF.

The CDR3 is CASSITWAGTYEQYF. The CDR3 nucleotides are TGTGCCAGTAGTATCACTTGGGCGGGGACCTACGAGCAGTACTTC. The chain is built from TRBV19 and TRBJ2-7, with TRBD2 as a possible D gene (6 bases). CDR1 LNHDA and CDR2 SQIVND come from the germline V gene (reference sequence). CDR3 length: 15 amino acids. Trimming removed 3 bases from V and 2 bases from J, with 14 bases in between.

In this sample, this clone turned up a few times. The gene calls are TRBV9 and TRBJ2-3; D remains ambiguous. This CDR3 is built from 13 residues. Deletions cut 4 bases from V and 0 bases from J, with 6 bases between. Germline loops: CDR1 SGDLS, CDR2 YYNGEE. For the CDR3, the DNA is TGTGCCAGCAGCCCTGGGAGCACAGATACGCAGTATTTT. Its protein is CASSPGSTDTQYF.

The rearrangement links TRBV15 to TRBJ1-1; the D gene is possibly TRBD1 (5 bases). Germline V gives CDR1 LNHNV, CDR2 YYDKDF (reference sequence). The CDR3 extends over 13 amino acids. V was pared by 3 bases and J by 1 base, with 6 bases between. In nucleotides, the CDR3 is TGTGCCACCAGCAGCGACAGGAACACTGAAGCTTTCTTT. Translation gives CATSSDRNTEAFF.

The chain uses TRBV9 and TRBJ1-5; TRBD1 is a possible D gene (5 bases). CDR1 is SGDLS, CDR2 YYNGEE, per germline. Trimming took 3 bases from V and 8 from J, leaving 18 bases between them. The CDR3 consists of 15 residues. The CDR3 here is CASSGSGTDFEPQHF. The DNA of the CDR3 is TGTGCCAGCAGCGGTAGCGGGACCGACTTTGAGCCCCAGCATTTT.

The V call is TRBV7-8, the J call TRBJ1-2, with 9 positions matching TRBD1. The germline V gene has CDR1 SGHVS and CDR2 FQNEAQ. The ends lost 5 bases at V and 2 bases at J; junction bases unmatched: 3. The CDR3 loop spans 14 amino acids. The CDR3 DNA reads as TGTGCCAGCAGCGAAGACAGGGGGAACTATGGCTACACCTTC. Amino acid sequence: CASSEDRGNYGYTF. Full variable domain (missing parts from reference TRBV7-8 and TRBJ1-2): GAGVSQSPRYKVAKRGQDVALRCDPISGHVSLFWYQQALGQGPEFLTYFQNEAQLDKSGLPSDRFFAERPEGSVSTLKIQRTQQEDSAVYLCASSEDRGNYGYTFGSGTRLTVV.

V and J are TRBV19 and TRBJ2-3; TRBD1 aligns across 7 bases. CDR3 length equals 16 residues. V was clipped by 0 bases and J by 6 bases; unmatched bases: 9. From germline, CDR1 is LNHDA and CDR2 SQIVND (reference sequence). CDR3 coding DNA: TGTGCCAGTAGTATAGAACCGGGAAGGGGGCCGGATACGCAGTATTTT. This encodes CASSIEPGRGPDTQYF. Using reference TRBV19 and TRBJ2-3 for the parts outside the CDR3, the full variable domain is DGGITQSPKYLFRKEGQNVTLSCEQNLNHDAMYWYRQDPGQGLRLIYYSQIVNDFQKGDIAEGYSVSREKKESFPLTVTSAQKNPTAFYLCASSIEPGRGPDTQYFGPGTRLTVL.

The rearrangement joins TRBV6-5 to TRBJ2-7; the D is unclear. V was cut by 0 bases and J by 1 base, with 10 bases left in between. Germline V gene sequence: CDR1 MNHEY, CDR2 SVGAGI. CDR3 length equals 15 residues. The CDR3, as DNA: TGTGCCAGCAGTTACTCGTCGGCCTTTTCCTACGAGCAGTACTTC. This gives the protein CASSYSSAFSYEQYF.

In its sample, this clone ranks as medium-sized. The chain uses TRBV2 and TRBJ2-1; 10 positions match TRBD2. Germline loops: CDR1 SNHLY, CDR2 FYNNEI. The V gene end was trimmed by 6 bases and the J gene end by 3 bases; junction bases not matched to a gene: 8. This CDR3 spans 16 amino acids. The DNA of the CDR3 is TGTGCCAGCAGCGAGATCCTAGCGGGGGTCTACAATGAGCAGTTCTTC. Its protein product is CASSEILAGVYNEQFF.

As to this clone: This CDR3 is also generated by other DNA sequences in the sample. The chain has TRBV28 and TRBJ1-3; D not certain. Trimming stripped 6 bases from V and 0 bases from J, with 12 bases between. Germline values: CDR1 MDHEN, CDR2 SYDVKM. The CDR3 totals 15 residues. CDR3 nucleotides: TGTGCCAGCAGCCTACACCTGAGCTCTGGAAACACCATATATTTT. As protein: CASSLHLSSGNTIYF.

CDR3 coding DNA: TGTGCCAGTAGTATTCGAGTCACGCGGGAGGGCCACGGGGAGCAGTACTTC. Encoded protein: CASSIRVTREGHGEQYF. The chain employs TRBV19 and TRBJ2-7; 9 positions agree with TRBD2. The junction had 16 bases not matched to a gene; V was cut back by 3 bases and J by 7 bases. The CDR3 covers 17 residues. CDR1 and CDR2 (germline): LNHDA, SQIVND (reference sequence).

The CDR3 DNA follows: TGTGCCAGCAGCTCCAGACTAGCGGGTAGCACAGATACGCAGTATTTT. As protein: CASSSRLAGSTDTQYF. The J gene is TRBJ2-3, the V gene TRBV7-9; 10 nucleotides agree with TRBD2. Trimming at V came to 4 bases and at J to 0 bases, leaving 4 bases not matched to a gene. This CDR3 region has 16 residues. Germline CDR1 SEHNR, CDR2 FQNEAQ (reference sequence). Based on the CDR3 plus reference TRBV7-9 and TRBJ2-3, the full variable domain is DTGVSQNPRHKITKRGQNVTFRCDPISEHNRLYWYRQTLGQGPEFLTYFQNEAQLEKSRLLSDRFSAERPKGSFSTLEIQRTEQGDSAMYLCASSSRLAGSTDTQYFGPGTRLTVL.

The chain joins TRBV29-1 to TRBJ2-1; 8 bases line up with TRBD2. Germline V CDR1 and CDR2: SQVTM, ANQGSEA. V lost 5 bases and J lost 4; bases outside the gene matches: 7. The CDR3 extends over 14 amino acids. In nucleotides, the CDR3 is TGCAGCGTTTCGAGCGGGAGTGAGTACAATGAGCAGTTCTTC. The encoded protein is CSVSSGSEYNEQFF.

V gene TRBV28 combines with J gene TRBJ2-7; 8 nucleotides agree with TRBD2. CDR1 and CDR2 (germline): MDHEN, SYDVKM. Germline trimming cut 4 bases from V and 6 bases from J; bases unmatched to any gene: 5. CDR3 length: 13 residues. The CDR3 DNA reads TGTGCCAGCAGTTCAAGCGGGAGAATCGAGCAGTACTTC. Its protein is CASSSSGRIEQYF.

This chain links TRBV6-6 with TRBJ2-1; 10 nucleotides line up with TRBD1. The CDR3 spans 15 residues. With 7 bases clipped from V and 6 bases from J, the junction kept 9 bases outside the gene matches. The germline gives CDR1 MNHNY, CDR2 SVGAGI (reference sequence). The chain's CDR3 is CASNPRDRGGNEQFF. In DNA, the CDR3 is TGTGCCAGCAACCCCCGGGACAGGGGAGGCAATGAGCAGTTCTTC.

J is TRBJ1-1 and V is TRBV2, with 8 bases fitting TRBD1. The germline V gene has CDR1 SNHLY and CDR2 FYNNEI. The CDR3 sequence is 13 residues long. The V gene end was trimmed by 4 bases and the J gene end by 5 bases; junction bases not matched to a gene: 3. CDR3 region: CASSATGDTEAFF. In DNA form, the CDR3 reads TGTGCCAGCAGTGCGACAGGGGATACTGAAGCTTTCTTT.

The chain is built from TRBV4-2 and TRBJ2-7, with 9 bases matching TRBD2. Germline-derived CDR1 and CDR2 are LGHNA and YNFKEQ. With V trimmed by 0 bases and J by 2 bases, 8 bases remained unmatched. There are 17 residues in the CDR3. This CDR3 is CASSQDQASGIPYEQYF. The CDR3 DNA reads as TGTGCCAGCAGCCAAGATCAGGCTAGCGGGATTCCCTACGAGCAGTACTTC.

The rearrangement uses TRBV18 and TRBJ2-3; D unresolved. Between the trimmed V and J ends, which lost 2 bases and 2 bases, there was a span of 17 bases. CDR1 and CDR2 (germline): KGHSH, LQKENI. The CDR3 spans 17 residues. The CDR3 protein is CASSPYTTTTTTDTQYF. CDR3 sequence (DNA): TGTGCCAGCTCACCATATACGACCACGACGACCACAGATACGCAGTATTTT.

This clone was seen only once. V gene TRBV7-6 combines with J gene TRBJ2-1, with 9 bases identical to TRBD2. Germline CDR1 reads SGHVS; CDR2 reads FNYEAQ. Losses at the gene ends were 1 base for V and 8 bases for J; bases not matched to a gene: 9. The CDR3 totals 16 residues. DNA of the CDR3: TGTGCCAGCAGCTTAGGGGGTAGCGGGAGTGGGTATGAGCAGTTCTTC. It is translated as CASSLGGSGSGYEQFF.

V usage is TRBV7-9 and J usage is TRBJ2-5, with 7 bases that match TRBD2. The CDR3 runs 15 residues. Unmatched junction bases numbered 2, after V lost 0 bases and J lost 1 base. CDR1 is SEHNR, CDR2 FQNEAQ, per germline (reference sequence). The CDR3 DNA sequence: TGTGCCAGCAGCTTAGCATCTAGCGGCCAAGAGACCCAGTACTTC. This gives the protein CASSLASSGQETQYF.

This chain connects TRBV7-2 to TRBJ2-1; 12 bases line up with TRBD2. J lost 4 bases, V lost 0 bases, and 7 bases had no gene match. CDR1 and CDR2 from the germline V gene are SGHTA and FQGNSA. This CDR3 region has 18 residues. CDR3 sequence: CASSLAASGRALYNEQFF. CDR3 nucleotide sequence: TGTGCCAGCAGCTTAGCGGCTAGCGGGAGGGCCCTTTACAATGAGCAGTTCTTC.

This sequence joins TRBV5-1 and TRBJ2-2; D may be TRBD1 (6 bases). The length of the CDR3 is 16 residues. CDR1 and CDR2 (germline): SGHRS, YFSETQ. V lost 0 bases, J lost 0 bases, and 9 bases lay in between. This CDR3 reads CASSLARGPNTGELFF. The CDR3 DNA is TGCGCCAGCAGCTTGGCCAGGGGTCCGAACACCGGGGAGCTGTTTTTT. The entire variable domain, with the rest obtained from reference TRBV5-1 and TRBJ2-2, is as follows: KAGVTQTPRYLIKTRGQQVTLSCSPISGHRSVSWYQQTPGQGLQFLFEYFSETQRNKGNFPGRFSGRQFSNSRSEMNVSTLELGDSALYLCASSLARGPNTGELFFGEGSRLTVL.

The J gene is TRBJ2-5, the V gene TRBV19; either TRBD1 or TRBD2 may supply D (8 bases each). This CDR3 is 15 amino acids long. Germline CDR1 reads LNHDA; CDR2 reads SQIVND (reference sequence). V was clipped by 11 bases and J by 2 bases, with 21 bases between them. CDR3 residues: CASTGGVAGQETQYF. Here the CDR3 DNA reads TGTGCCTCAACAGGGGGAGTAGCGGGACAAGAGACCCAGTACTTC.